Here is one T cell receptor beta chain with its context. Treatment-naive patients with stable or active relapsing-remitting disease served as multiple sclerosis controls. The data derive from a study of CD8 T cells in Susac syndrome. When the RNA was reverse transcribed, random hexamers were used with an input of about 0.5 to 1 ug. TCRdb recomputed calls from the immunoSEQ multiplex PCR reads with MiXCR, one row per CDR3 protein. The table includes fewer than 85,000 distinct CDR3 sequences, roughly 95% detected once. Sequenced sample: CD8+ T cells from PBMCs. This clonotype was sampled from a human donor with multiple sclerosis.

CDR3 sequence (DNA): TGTGCCAGCAGCTTCCTGGGACAGGGGGTAAATGAGCAGTTCTTC. This translates into CASSFLGQGVNEQFF. This chain joins TRBV7-9 and TRBJ2-1; 11 nucleotides align to TRBD1. V was pared by 3 bases and J by 7 bases, with 5 bases of the junction left unmatched. This CDR3 is 15 amino acids long. Germline V gene sequence: CDR1 SEHNR, CDR2 FQNEAQ (reference sequence).